The present TCR beta chain was sequenced within a study of T-cell memory formation after mild COVID-19. This clonotype was counted only a few times. No antigen is known for it. Overall study results and limits: Contracting CD4+ clones sat mainly in CM and EM; CD8+ in EMRA. Day 15 to 85 contracting clones showed balanced CD4/CD8; day 15 to 37 expanders favored CD4+. Researchers found some responding clones in pre-infection memory, a sign that cross-reactive memory joined.

From the 5' RACE reads, TCRdb called clonotypes with MiXCR, one entry per CDR3 protein. The sample has 100,000 to 150,000 distinct CDR3 sequences; over 15% are singletons. Germline assignment: CDR1 MGHDK and CDR2 SYGVNS. This CDR3 is built from 16 residues. V shed 3 bases, J shed 6 bases, and the junction held 6 bases outside the gene matches. Sequenced material: PBMCs or a T cell subset sorted from them (not recorded which). The sequence derives from a young man who had mild COVID-19 (a few samples of this study predate the infection). Cell type and time point are not known. J is TRBJ2-3 and V is TRBV25-1; TRBD2 aligns across 13 bases. The CDR3 DNA follows: TGTGCCAGCAGTGACCCTGGGACTAGCGGGGCGGATACGCAGTATTTT. As protein: CASSDPGTSGADTQYF.